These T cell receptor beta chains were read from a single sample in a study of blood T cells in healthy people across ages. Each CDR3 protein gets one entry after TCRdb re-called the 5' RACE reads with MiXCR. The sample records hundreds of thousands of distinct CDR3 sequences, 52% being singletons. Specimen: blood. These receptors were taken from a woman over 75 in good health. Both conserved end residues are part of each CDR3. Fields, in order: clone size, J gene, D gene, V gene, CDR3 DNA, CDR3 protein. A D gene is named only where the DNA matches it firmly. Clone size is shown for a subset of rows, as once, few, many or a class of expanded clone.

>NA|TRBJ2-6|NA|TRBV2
TGTGCCAGCAGTGAAGATCTAGCTGAGGCCAACGTCCTGACTTTC
CASSEDLAEANVLTF
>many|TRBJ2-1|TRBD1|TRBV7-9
TGTGCCAGCAGCTCGACAGGGGATGTAGACAATGAGCAGTTCTTC
CASSSTGDVDNEQFF
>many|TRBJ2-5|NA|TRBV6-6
TGTGCCAGCAGTTACTACGGAGAGACCCAGTACTTC
CASSYYGETQYF
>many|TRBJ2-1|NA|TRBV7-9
TGTGCCAGCAGCTTAGAGGAGAGAAATGAGCAGTTCTTC
CASSLEERNEQFF
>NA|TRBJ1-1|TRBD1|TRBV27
TGTGCCAGCAGTTCGACAGGGATTAACACTGAAGCTTTCTTT
CASSSTGINTEAFF
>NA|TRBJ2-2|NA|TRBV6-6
TGTGCCAGCAGTTACCAGGAACGGAACACCGGGGAGCTGTTTTTT
CASSYQERNTGELFF
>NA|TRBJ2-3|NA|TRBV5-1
TGCGCCAGCTGCTGGGGGAGGCCGACGACAGATACGCAGTATTTT
CASCWGRPTTDTQYF
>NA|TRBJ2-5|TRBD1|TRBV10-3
TGTGCCATTGCCGGGACAGGTCAAGAGACCCAGTACTTC
CAIAGTGQETQYF
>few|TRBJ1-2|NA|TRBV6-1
TGTGCCAGCAGTGACGGGACATCAGGCTATCTGAGCGGGCGGAGCTACACCTTC
CASSDGTSGYLSGRSYTF
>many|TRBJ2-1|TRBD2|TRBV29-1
TGCAGCGTTGGCAAATCGACTAGCGGGTACAATGAGCAGTTCTTC
CSVGKSTSGYNEQFF
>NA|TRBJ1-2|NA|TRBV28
TGTGCCAGCAGTCTTCCACTCTTAACTGCCTCGTATGGCTACACCTTC
CASSLPLLTASYGYTF
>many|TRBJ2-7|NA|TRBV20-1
TGCAGTGCTAGAAGGGGGTACGAGCAGTACTTC
CSARRGYEQYF
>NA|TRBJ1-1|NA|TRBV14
TGTGCCAGCAGCCCCCACCACAGGAACACTGAAGCTTTCTTT
CASSPHHRNTEAFF
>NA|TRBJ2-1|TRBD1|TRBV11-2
TGTGCCAGCAGCCCAGGACAGGGCTCCCACAATGAGCAGTTCTTC
CASSPGQGSHNEQFF
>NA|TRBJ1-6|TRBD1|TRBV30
TGTGCCTGGGCGGGACAGGATAATTCACCCCTCCACTTT
CAWAGQDNSPLHF
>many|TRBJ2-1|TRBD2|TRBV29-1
TGCAGCGTTGAAGATCCACTAGCGGAGTCCTACAATGAGCAGTTCTTC
CSVEDPLAESYNEQFF
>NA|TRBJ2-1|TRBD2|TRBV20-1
TGCAGTGCTAGCGACCGGGGCGGGGGTTACAATGAGCAGTTCTTC
CSASDRGGGYNEQFF
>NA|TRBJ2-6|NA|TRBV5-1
TGCGCCAGCAGCTTGTGGACGCCGGGCTCTGGGGCCAACTTCCTGACTTTC
CASSLWTPGSGANFLTF
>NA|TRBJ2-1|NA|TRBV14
TGTGCCAGCCAGGGACAAATTTACAATGAGCAGTTCTTC
CASQGQIYNEQFF
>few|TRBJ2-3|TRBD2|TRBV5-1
TGCGCCAGCAGCTTGTACCAGCGGGAGGTAACAGATACGCAGTATTTT
CASSLYQREVTDTQYF
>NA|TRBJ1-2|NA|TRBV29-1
TGCAGCGTTGGGGATGGGGCGGACTATGGCTACACCTTC
CSVGDGADYGYTF
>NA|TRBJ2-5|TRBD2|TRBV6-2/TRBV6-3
TGTGCCAGCAGCAATGGACTAGCGGGGGACTGGGAGACCCAGAACTTC
CASSNGLAGDWETQNF
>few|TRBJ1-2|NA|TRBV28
TGTGCCAGCAGTGTCCCGGGGGCCTATGGCTACACCTTC
CASSVPGAYGYTF
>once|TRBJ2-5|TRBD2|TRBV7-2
TGTGCCAGCAGACCGAGACTAGCGGGGGTGGAGACCCAGTACTTC
CASRPRLAGVETQYF
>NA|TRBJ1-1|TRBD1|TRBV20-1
TGCAGTGCTAGAGATGATGGACAGGGGTACACTGAAGCTTTCTTT
CSARDDGQGYTEAFF
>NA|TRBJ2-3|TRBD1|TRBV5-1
TGCGCCAGCAGCTCGGGACAGGGTGACGCAGATACGCAGTATTTT
CASSSGQGDADTQYF
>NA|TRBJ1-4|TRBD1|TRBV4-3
TGCGCCAGCAGCCACGCCGGGACAGAAATGAATGAAAAACTGTTTTTT
CASSHAGTEMNEKLFF
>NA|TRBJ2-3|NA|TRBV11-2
TGTGCCAGCGTCGGGGGGCCAAATACGCAGTATTTT
CASVGGPNTQYF
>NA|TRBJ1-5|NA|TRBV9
TGTGCCAGCAGCGCGGGTGAGGGGGGGAATCAGCCCCAGCATTTT
CASSAGEGGNQPQHF
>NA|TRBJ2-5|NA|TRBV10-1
TGCGCCAGCAGTGATGTGGGCAACCGGGAGACCCAGTACTTC
CASSDVGNRETQYF
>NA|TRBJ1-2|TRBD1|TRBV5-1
TGCGCCAGCAGCCCGGGACAGGGCGAAGCTAACTATGGCTACACCTTC
CASSPGQGEANYGYTF
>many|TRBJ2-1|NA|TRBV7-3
TGTGCCAGCAGCCCAATAGGGCAGGGGTACAATGAGCAGTTCTTC
CASSPIGQGYNEQFF
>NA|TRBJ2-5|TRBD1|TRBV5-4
TGTGCTAGCAGCTCAATGACAGGGGGGCTGAATGAGCAGTACTTC
CASSSMTGGLNEQYF
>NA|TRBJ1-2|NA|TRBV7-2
TGTGCCAGCAGCTTAGACGCCTACCCTGGCTACACCTTC
CASSLDAYPGYTF
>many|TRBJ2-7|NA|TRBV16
TGTGCCAGCATAAGGCAGGTCGTTTTCTACGAGCAGTACTTC
CASIRQVVFYEQYF
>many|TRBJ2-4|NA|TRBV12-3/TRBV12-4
TGTGCCAGCAGTTTCCGTCGGGTCGGAAACATTCAGTACTTC
CASSFRRVGNIQYF
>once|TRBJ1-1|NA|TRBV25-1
TGTGCCAGCAGTGAATATATGGACACCGAGGGGACTGAAGCTTTCTTT
CASSEYMDTEGTEAFF
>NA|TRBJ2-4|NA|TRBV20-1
TGCAGTGGAGACAGGGCCAAAAACATTCAGTACTTC
CSGDRAKNIQYF
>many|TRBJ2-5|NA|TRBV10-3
TGTGCCATAGGGCAGCCGCCTTCGACCCAGTACTTC
CAIGQPPSTQYF
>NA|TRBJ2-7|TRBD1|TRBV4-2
TGTGCCAGCAGCCAACAGGACAGGGGCTACGAGCAGTACTTC
CASSQQDRGYEQYF
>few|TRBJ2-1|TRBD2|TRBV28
TGTGCCAGCAGTTTATGGACGGGGGGAGTATACAATGAGCAGTTCTTC
CASSLWTGGVYNEQFF
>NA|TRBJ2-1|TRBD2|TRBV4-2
TGTGCCAGCAGCCGGGGAGCGGGGGTCAATGAGCAGTTCTTC
CASSRGAGVNEQFF
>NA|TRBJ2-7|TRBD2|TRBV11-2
TGTGCCAGCAGCTTTGGTAGCGGGGACTACGAGCAGTACTTC
CASSFGSGDYEQYF
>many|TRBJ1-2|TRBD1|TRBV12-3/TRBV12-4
TGTGCCAGCACCAGGACAGGGGGAGGCTACACCTTC
CASTRTGGGYTF
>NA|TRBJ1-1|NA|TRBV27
TGTGCCAGCAGAAGAAACGGGAACACTGAAGCTTTCTTT
CASRRNGNTEAFF
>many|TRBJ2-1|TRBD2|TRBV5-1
TGCGCCAGCAGCTCGGTGGGACTAGCGGGAGGGCGTTACAATGAGCAGTTCTTC
CASSSVGLAGGRYNEQFF
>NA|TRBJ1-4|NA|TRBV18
TGTGCCAGCTCACCGGCGGGACCGTCTCCTGGCTATGAAAAACTGTTTTTT
CASSPAGPSPGYEKLFF
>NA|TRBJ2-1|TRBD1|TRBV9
TGTGCCAGCAGTCAGACAGGGCTCAATGAGCAGTTCTTC
CASSQTGLNEQFF
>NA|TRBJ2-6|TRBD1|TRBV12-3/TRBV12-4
TGTGCCAGCAGTACCTACAGGGGAACTGGGGCCAACGTCCTGACTTTC
CASSTYRGTGANVLTF
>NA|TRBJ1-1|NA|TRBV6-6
TGTGCCAGCAGTTACGGCGGCAGGAACACTGAAGCTTTCTTT
CASSYGGRNTEAFF
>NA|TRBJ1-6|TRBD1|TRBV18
TGTGCCAGCTCACCGACAGGGGTGCGTAATTCACCCCTCCACTTT
CASSPTGVRNSPLHF
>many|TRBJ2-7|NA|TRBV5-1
TGCGCCAGCAGCTTGGCTGCCCAGGACCTCTCCTACGAGCAGTACTTC
CASSLAAQDLSYEQYF
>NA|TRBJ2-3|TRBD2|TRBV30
TGTGCCGGGGGGGGAGGCGATACGCAGTATTTT
CAGGGGDTQYF